This passage covers 27 T cell receptor beta chains from one sample sequenced in a study of CD8+ T cells in alopecia areata. RNA, once extracted, was reverse transcribed into cDNA for use as the sequencing template. The table came from immunoSEQ multiplex PCR; TCRdb's copy has only in-frame clones and leaves some out. The sample has 80,000 or so clones, approximately 64% seen once. Regarding treatment: oral pan-JAK inhibitor, 5-10 mg twice daily. The sequenced sample was CD8+ T cells sorted from blood, obtained at week 24, from a patient treated with tofacitinib. The receptors originated from a human donor with alopecia areata.

The chain uses TRBV4-3 and TRBJ2-7; 9 bases line up with TRBD1. CDR1 is LGHNA and CDR2 is YSLEER in the germline V gene. The ends lost 1 base at V and 6 bases at J; junction bases unmatched: 7. The CDR3 length is 15 residues. CDR3 DNA: TGCGCCAGCAGCCAAGGAACCGGGACAGGGAGCGAGCAGTACTTC. Its protein product is CASSQGTGTGSEQYF.

There are a few counts of this clone. The CDR3 DNA sequence: TGCGCCAGCAGCCAAGTGGGCCTAGCGGGGGAGGATGAGCAGTTCTTC. Protein product: CASSQVGLAGEDEQFF. V is TRBV4-1 and J is TRBJ2-1; 10 positions match TRBD2. In germline, CDR1 is MGHRA, CDR2 YSYEKL. This CDR3 is 16 amino acids long. V trimming: 1 base; J trimming: 8 bases; junction bases outside the gene matches: 8.

CDR3 bases: TGTGCCAGCAGTTTACGGCGACTCACCGGACCCTCTGAGCAGTACTTC. Its protein is CASSLRRLTGPSEQYF. The chain links TRBV27 to TRBJ2-7, with unresolved D. The germline V gene has CDR1 MNHEY and CDR2 SMNVEV (reference sequence). V lost 2 bases and J lost 7, with 21 bases in between. The length of the CDR3 is 16 residues.

This chain uses TRBV7-9 with TRBJ2-1; D possibly uses TRBD1 or TRBD2 (5 bases each). This CDR3 comprises 16 residues. V dropped 1 base and J dropped 4 bases, with 14 bases sitting between them. Germline CDR1 reads SEHNR; CDR2 reads FQNEAQ (reference sequence). The CDR3 loop is CASSLVGVGFYNEQFF. As DNA, the CDR3 is TGTGCCAGCAGCTTAGTGGGGGTAGGATTTTACAATGAGCAGTTCTTC.

This chain links TRBV27 with TRBJ2-7, with D tentatively TRBD1 or TRBD2 (5 bases each). This CDR3 has 15 residues. Germline V lookup: CDR1 MNHEY, CDR2 SMNVEV (reference sequence). V was clipped by 6 bases and J by 2 bases, with 17 bases between them. In DNA form, the CDR3 reads TGTGCCAGCAGCCTTAGAGGGGTCGGGACCTACGAGCAGTACTTC. It specifies CASSLRGVGTYEQYF.

This clone showed up just a few times. V is TRBV7-2 and J is TRBJ2-3; TRBD1 might be the D (6 bases). Looked up from germline, CDR1 is SGHTA and CDR2 is FQGNSA. V was pared by 1 base and J by 5 bases, with 16 bases between. The CDR3 sequence is 16 residues long. Written as DNA, the CDR3 is TGTGCCAGCAGCTTAGTAGGGGGTCTCTCGGGAGATACGCAGTATTTT. It yields the protein CASSLVGGLSGDTQYF.

The chain is built from TRBV5-1 and TRBJ2-1; TRBD2 matches 9 bases. J gave up 4 bases and V 0 bases, and 5 bases lay outside the gene matches. Germline V gene data show CDR1 as SGHRS and CDR2 as YFSETQ. CDR3 length: 16 amino acids. The CDR3 region is CASSLVSSGIYNEQFF. Written as DNA, the CDR3 is TGCGCCAGCAGCTTGGTTTCTAGCGGGATATACAATGAGCAGTTCTTC.

This clone came up a few times. The chain couples TRBV6-1 to TRBJ1-5, with a weak D call TRBD1 (5 bases). In germline, CDR1 is MNHNS, CDR2 SASEGT. The CDR3 length is 15 residues. The V and J ends lost 0 bases and 4 bases respectively, with 10 bases between them. CDR3 loop: CASSEAGPGNQPQHF. CDR3 nucleotides: TGTGCCAGCAGTGAAGCGGGTCCAGGGAATCAGCCCCAGCATTTT.

This chain joins TRBV7-9 and TRBJ1-1, with unresolved D. Trimming removed 7 bases from V and 8 bases from J, with 11 bases in between. CDR1 is SEHNR and CDR2 is FQNEAQ in the germline V gene (reference sequence). CDR3 length equals 11 residues. The CDR3 loop reads CASTRAHEAFF. DNA for the CDR3: TGTGCCAGCACCCGCGCCCACGAAGCTTTCTTT.

This clone was seen once. The gene calls are TRBV4-1 and TRBJ1-1, with 7 bases identical to TRBD1. CDR1 is MGHRA, CDR2 YSYEKL, per germline. This CDR3 spans 16 amino acids. Losses at the gene ends were 3 bases for V and 5 bases for J; bases not matched to a gene: 12. The CDR3 DNA sequence: TGCGCCAGCAGCCAGGGGGCGACAGGGAGGGGGACTGAAGCTTTCTTT. Its protein is CASSQGATGRGTEAFF.

In the case of this clone: This specimen includes other DNA sequences encoding the same CDR3. The V call is TRBV13, the J call TRBJ2-7; D is unclear. Germline V gene lookup returns CDR1 PRHDT and CDR2 FYEKMQ (reference sequence). CDR3 length: 12 residues. Trimming cost V 3 bases and J 0 bases, with 3 bases left between them. The CDR3 spells CASSFSSYEQYF. The CDR3 DNA reads TGTGCCAGCAGCTTCAGCTCCTACGAGCAGTACTTC.

This sequence joins TRBV27 and TRBJ1-4; 10 bases line up with TRBD1. CDR3 length: 16 residues. V trimming: 8 bases; J trimming: 8 bases; junction bases outside the gene matches: 14. Germline V gives CDR1 MNHEY, CDR2 SMNVEV (reference sequence). CDR3 in amino acids: CASAIIVGTGDEKLFF. The DNA of the CDR3 is TGTGCCAGCGCGATTATAGTGGGGACAGGGGACGAAAAACTGTTTTTT.

This chain links TRBV19 with TRBJ2-7; D is tentatively TRBD1 or TRBD2 (6 bases each). Between the trimmed V and J ends, which lost 5 bases and 3 bases, there was a span of 17 bases. Germline V CDR1 and CDR2: LNHDA, SQIVND (reference sequence). The CDR3 is 15 residues long. The chain's CDR3 is CASSFGQRALYEQYF. The CDR3 DNA sequence: TGTGCCAGTAGTTTTGGACAGCGGGCGCTCTACGAGCAGTACTTC.

This sequence joins TRBV7-9 and TRBJ1-5; 8 bases match TRBD1. Germline loops: CDR1 SEHNR, CDR2 FQNEAQ (reference sequence). The CDR3 loop spans 14 amino acids. With 5 bases clipped from V and 6 bases from J, the junction kept 6 bases outside the gene matches. The CDR3 loop is CASSATGVGQPQHF. The CDR3 bases are TGTGCCAGCAGCGCGACAGGGGTGGGTCAGCCCCAGCATTTT.

This clone was detected a few times. The gene calls are TRBV7-9 and TRBJ2-7; the D gene is possibly TRBD2 (6 bases). The length of the CDR3 is 15 residues. Trimming removed 5 bases at V and 0 bases at J, with 14 bases between. CDR1 and CDR2 from the germline V gene are SEHNR and FQNEAQ (reference sequence). The CDR3 DNA sequence: TGTGCCAGCAGCCTAATGAGGGGAGGCTCCTACGAGCAGTACTTC. Residues: CASSLMRGGSYEQYF.

In this sample, this clone turned up a few times. The chain couples TRBV21-1 to TRBJ2-7; the D call TRBD2 from the table was never checked on the DNA. TRBV21-1 is a listed pseudogene. This CDR3 is built from 14 residues. In nucleotides, the CDR3 is TGTGCCAGCAGCAAACCGGGGGGGACCTACGAGCAGTACTTC. This sequence encodes CASSKPGGTYEQYF.

V and J are TRBV5-6 and TRBJ1-6; 8 nucleotides align to TRBD1. The CDR3 length is 15 residues. Germline V gene lookup returns CDR1 SGHDT and CDR2 YYEEEE. J gave up 4 bases and V 3 bases, and 3 bases lay outside the gene matches. This CDR3 reads CASSWTGSYNSPLHF. CDR3 nucleotides: TGTGCCAGCAGCTGGACAGGGTCGTATAATTCACCCCTCCACTTT.

This clone was observed a few times. V usage is TRBV4-3 and J usage is TRBJ2-1, with D tentatively TRBD1 or TRBD2 (5 bases each). Per the germline V gene, CDR1 is LGHNA and CDR2 is YSLEER. This CDR3 contains 15 residues. V gave up 0 bases and J gave up 6 bases, with 12 bases separating them. CDR3 bases: TGCGCCAGCAGCCAAGATCGGGGACGGTTCAATGAGCAGTTCTTC. This sequence encodes CASSQDRGRFNEQFF.

V gene TRBV5-4 combines with J gene TRBJ2-1; TRBD2 matches at 10 bases. V lost 2 bases to trimming and J lost 7 bases; unmatched junction nucleotides: 6. The germline CDR1 and CDR2 sequences are SGHNT and YYREEE (reference sequence). The length of the CDR3 is 15 residues. The CDR3 DNA reads TGTGCCAGCAGCTTCCTAGCGGGAGTCTCGAATGAGCAGTTCTTC. This translates into CASSFLAGVSNEQFF.

This clone was counted between two and nine times. The J gene is TRBJ2-2, the V gene TRBV14, with D uncertain. Per germline, CDR1 SGHDN and CDR2 FVKESK. Trimming cost V 1 base and J 3 bases, with 24 bases left between them. The CDR3 contains 20 residues. For the CDR3, the DNA is TGTGCCAGCAGCCAAGGCTTGGTATCGGTTAGGGCAGTTTACACCGGGGAGCTGTTTTTT. It yields the protein CASSQGLVSVRAVYTGELFF.

V and J are TRBV2 and TRBJ2-7; perhaps D is TRBD1 or TRBD2 (6 bases each). Germline V gives CDR1 SNHLY, CDR2 FYNNEI. Trimming cost V 7 bases and J 3 bases, with 16 bases left between them. The CDR3 contains 14 residues. CDR3: CASTPKGGGYEQYF. CDR3 DNA sequence: TGTGCCAGCACCCCGAAGGGGGGTGGCTACGAGCAGTACTTC.

This clone was counted once. The chain has TRBV27 and TRBJ1-1; no firm D call. V was trimmed by 6 bases and J by 0 bases, leaving 11 bases between them. The CDR3 loop spans 14 amino acids. Germline V lookup: CDR1 MNHEY, CDR2 SMNVEV (reference sequence). The CDR3 DNA reads as TGTGCCAGCAGACCCGAGGGCCTGAACACTGAAGCTTTCTTT. This codes for CASRPEGLNTEAFF.

The genes are TRBV27 and TRBJ2-1, with 10 nucleotides matching TRBD1. The CDR3 has 16 amino acids. Per germline, CDR1 MNHEY and CDR2 SMNVEV (reference sequence). V lost 7 bases and J lost 4; bases outside the gene matches: 10. CDR3 DNA sequence: TGTGCCAGCATCACCTATGGGGACAGGGGATACAATGAGCAGTTCTTC. This sequence encodes CASITYGDRGYNEQFF.

The chain joins TRBV5-1 to TRBJ2-1; perhaps TRBD1 as D (6 bases). Germline V gives CDR1 SGHRS, CDR2 YFSETQ. Trimming left V 0 bases short and J 4 bases short, with 11 bases between. The CDR3 spans 15 residues. The CDR3 here is CASSLEQGTYNEQFF. CDR3 DNA sequence: TGCGCCAGCAGCTTGGAGCAGGGGACGTACAATGAGCAGTTCTTC. Full variable domain (remainder filled in from reference TRBV5-1 and TRBJ2-1): KAGVTQTPRYLIKTRGQQVTLSCSPISGHRSVSWYQQTPGQGLQFLFEYFSETQRNKGNFPGRFSGRQFSNSRSEMNVSTLELGDSALYLCASSLEQGTYNEQFFGPGTRLTVL.

The rearrangement joins TRBV27 to TRBJ1-1, with a tentative D call TRBD1 (6 bases). Trimming shortened V by 4 bases and J by 7 bases, and 25 bases separated the two germline ends. Looked up from germline, CDR1 is MNHEY and CDR2 is SMNVEV (reference sequence). CDR3 length: 17 amino acids. CDR3 protein: CASSSSHAGGGFGEAFF. The CDR3 DNA sequence: TGTGCCAGCAGTTCCTCTCACGCGGGGGGCGGATTCGGTGAAGCTTTCTTT.

This clone has a handful of counts. The chain combines TRBV13 with TRBJ2-6, with D hard to call. CDR3 length: 14 residues. The germline V gene encodes CDR1 PRHDT and CDR2 FYEKMQ (reference sequence). V dropped 5 bases and J dropped 1 base, with 6 bases sitting between them. The CDR3 protein is CASSRLSGANVLTF. As DNA, the CDR3 is TGTGCCAGCAGCCGTCTATCTGGGGCCAACGTCCTGACTTTC.

This clone was recorded a few times. This sequence joins TRBV4-1 and TRBJ2-4; D might be TRBD2 (5 bases). The CDR3 totals 14 residues. Germline values: CDR1 MGHRA, CDR2 YSYEKL. Trimming pared 2 bases from V and 5 bases from J, leaving 10 bases between. This CDR3 is CASSQTGVENIQYF. The CDR3 DNA is TGCGCCAGCAGCCAAACCGGGGTGGAAAACATTCAGTACTTC.